The 22 T cell receptor beta chains below were found in one sample sequenced in a study of cytomegalovirus exposure and HLA in healthy donors. The PCR employed 60 Vbeta primers together with 13 Jbeta primers. Libraries were prepared by immunoSEQ multiplex PCR; TCRdb keeps only in-frame clonotypes and omits some of them. This table holds about 210,000 clones, 70% to 90% found once. The sample consisted of PBMCs. Receptors were obtained from a girl aged 2 to 10 in good health and CMV-seronegative.

The rearrangement links TRBV5-1 to TRBJ1-1; perhaps TRBD1 as D (6 bases). The CDR3 is made up of 14 amino acids. CDR1 SGHRS and CDR2 YFSETQ come from the germline V gene. The V and J ends lost 0 bases and 8 bases respectively, with 14 bases between them. DNA for the CDR3: TGCGCCAGCAGCTTGGCACAGGGAGGGAGCGAAGCTTTCTTT. Translating it yields CASSLAQGGSEAFF.

The chain combines TRBV6-5 with TRBJ2-2, with 10 bases that match TRBD1. The CDR3 runs to 13 residues. The V gene's germline CDR1 is MNHEY and CDR2 SVGAGI. V trimming: 6 bases; J trimming: 13 bases; junction bases outside the gene matches: 8. DNA for the CDR3: TGTGCCAGCAGAAACGACAGGGGGCGGCCGCTGTTTTTT. Its translation is CASRNDRGRPLFF.

For this clone: One end of the junction fails to match germline, which may point to a read error. This chain links TRBV7-9 with TRBJ1-1; 8 positions match TRBD1. Germline assignment: CDR1 SEHNR and CDR2 FQNEAQ (reference sequence). The CDR3 runs 14 residues. CDR3 loop: CSSSPGGLNTEAFF. CDR3 in DNA: TGTTCCAGCAGCCCAGGGGGCTTGAACACTGAAGCTTTCTTT.

The genes are TRBV7-8 and TRBJ1-5; D gene uncertain. Germline V gives CDR1 SGHVS, CDR2 FQNEAQ. This CDR3 is 15 amino acids long. V was shortened by 2 bases and J by 8 bases, with 16 bases between the two germline ends. The CDR3 here is CASSLNGREVEPQHF. The CDR3, as DNA: TGTGCCAGCAGCTTAAATGGTCGCGAGGTAGAGCCCCAGCATTTT. The full variable domain, rest sourced from reference TRBV7-8 and TRBJ1-5, is GAGVSQSPRYKVAKRGQDVALRCDPISGHVSLFWYQQALGQGPEFLTYFQNEAQLDKSGLPSDRFFAERPEGSVSTLKIQRTQQEDSAVYLCASSLNGREVEPQHFGDGTRLSIL.

This chain uses TRBV6-5 with TRBJ2-7, with a weak D call TRBD2 (6 bases). The CDR3 covers 14 residues. The ends were cut back, 3 bases at V and 5 bases at J, with 14 bases in the middle. Looked up from germline, CDR1 is MNHEY and CDR2 is SVGAGI. CDR3 nucleotide sequence: TGTGCCAGCAGTTATTGGAGGGCTAGCGACGAGCAGTACTTC. Its protein product is CASSYWRASDEQYF.

The chain employs TRBV5-1 and TRBJ2-2; 8 positions agree with TRBD1. This CDR3 comprises 15 residues. Germline V gene lookup returns CDR1 SGHRS and CDR2 YFSETQ. Losses at the gene ends were 0 bases for V and 4 bases for J; bases not matched to a gene: 2. The CDR3 bases are TGCGCCAGCAGCTTGGTTACAGGGGGCACCGGGGAGCTGTTTTTT. Translated: CASSLVTGGTGELFF.

This sequence joins TRBV6-1 and TRBJ2-3; 10 bases fit TRBD2. Germline CDR1 MNHNS, CDR2 SASEGT. This CDR3 is 14 amino acids long. V lost 5 bases and J lost 8; bases outside the gene matches: 7. This CDR3 is CASSKGTSETTQYF. CDR3 nucleotide sequence: TGTGCCAGCAGTAAAGGGACTAGCGAGACTACGCAGTATTTT.

The chain couples TRBV15 to TRBJ2-7, with TRBD1 matching over 8 bases. Trimming removed 5 bases from V and 2 bases from J; junction bases left unmatched: 5. CDR3 length equals 14 residues. CDR1 is LNHNV, CDR2 YYDKDF, per germline (reference sequence). CDR3 in amino acids: CATSDRDRTYEQYF. The CDR3 nucleotides read TGTGCCACCAGCGACCGGGACAGGACCTACGAGCAGTACTTC.

The rearrangement joins TRBV6-1 to TRBJ1-1, with D hard to call. Trimming took off 4 bases at V and 4 bases at J, with 10 bases between the two ends. Germline-derived CDR1 and CDR2 are MNHNS and SASEGT. CDR3 size: 13 residues. The CDR3 reads CASSGGRVTEAFF. The CDR3 DNA is TGTGCCAGCAGTGGAGGTCGCGTCACTGAAGCTTTCTTT.

The chain has TRBV4-1 and TRBJ2-1; TRBD2 agrees at 11 bases. The CDR3 runs to 15 residues. J lost 3 bases, V lost 4 bases, and 2 bases had no gene match. Germline CDR1 and CDR2: MGHRA and YSYEKL. In DNA form, the CDR3 reads TGCGCCAGCAGCCCGGGACTAGCGGACTACAATGAGCAGTTCTTC. Amino acids: CASSPGLADYNEQFF.

V and J are TRBV5-6 and TRBJ1-3; weak D call: TRBD1 (6 bases). The CDR3 is 15 amino acids. In germline, CDR1 is SGHDT, CDR2 YYEEEE. Trimming took off 4 bases at V and 3 bases at J, with 14 bases between the two ends. CDR3 region: CASSQQGLHGNTIYF. In DNA, the CDR3 is TGTGCCAGCAGCCAACAGGGTCTTCATGGAAACACCATATATTTT.

CDR3 in DNA: TGCGCCAGCAGCGCAGGAGGTGGGGAGACCCAGTACTTC. Translation: CASSAGGGETQYF. This chain joins TRBV5-1 and TRBJ2-5, with a weak D call TRBD2 (5 bases). Germline assignment: CDR1 SGHRS and CDR2 YFSETQ. CDR3 size: 13 residues. V was cut by 4 bases and J by 5 bases, with 12 bases left in between.

The gene calls are TRBV18 and TRBJ2-7; 7 positions agree with TRBD1. The CDR3 has 13 amino acids. Germline values: CDR1 KGHSH, CDR2 LQKENI. The V and J ends lost 3 bases and 5 bases, in that order; junction bases with no gene match: 4. CDR3 residues: CASSPTGVHEQYF. The CDR3, as DNA: TGTGCCAGCTCACCCACAGGGGTCCACGAGCAGTACTTC.

This clone was observed a few times. This chain joins TRBV5-1 and TRBJ1-3; D call uncertain. Germline CDR1 is SGHRS and CDR2 is YFSETQ. The CDR3 has 14 amino acids. Trimming stripped 2 bases from V and 0 bases from J, with 6 bases between. The CDR3 nucleotides are TGCGCCAGCAGCTTAGACTTCTCTGGAAACACCATATATTTT. This translates into CASSLDFSGNTIYF.

This clone was detected once. The rearrangement links TRBV6-5 to TRBJ1-2; 11 bases are shared with TRBD1. This CDR3 is 14 amino acids long. Germline V lookup: CDR1 MNHEY, CDR2 SVGAGI. The V gene end was trimmed by 5 bases and the J gene end by 8 bases; junction bases not matched to a gene: 7. CDR3: CASSKAGTGGGYTF. The CDR3 DNA reads as TGTGCCAGCAGTAAAGCCGGGACAGGGGGGGGCTACACCTTC.

This chain links TRBV15 with TRBJ2-3; the match to TRBD2 covers 9 bases. The CDR3 covers 15 residues. The trim removed 3 bases at V and 2 bases at J, leaving 3 bases unmatched. Germline CDR1 and CDR2: LNHNV and YYDKDF (reference sequence). The CDR3 reads CATSRGLAATDTQYF. As DNA, the CDR3 is TGTGCCACCAGCAGGGGACTAGCCGCCACAGATACGCAGTATTTT.

CDR3 loop: CASSRPGTGEPAYEQYF. CDR3 sequence (DNA): TGCGCCAGCAGCCGTCCCGGGACAGGGGAACCCGCCTACGAGCAGTACTTC. The chain joins TRBV5-1 to TRBJ2-7; 10 bases map to TRBD1. The CDR3 sequence is 17 residues long. The V gene's germline CDR1 is SGHRS and CDR2 YFSETQ. V dropped 4 bases and J dropped 2; count of bases not matched to a gene: 12.

The chain carries TRBV10-3 and TRBJ2-1; a weak D match, TRBD2 (5 bases). The CDR3 runs to 16 residues. V dropped 3 bases and J dropped 7 bases, with 19 bases sitting between them. CDR1 and CDR2 from the germline V gene are ENHRY and SYGVKD. The CDR3 spells CAISDVPETRENEQFF. CDR3 DNA: TGTGCCATCAGTGATGTGCCGGAAACTAGGGAGAATGAGCAGTTCTTC.

V usage is TRBV6-6 and J usage is TRBJ2-5; no definite D call. Germline-derived CDR1 and CDR2 are MNHNY and SVGAGI (reference sequence). This CDR3 has 13 amino acids. V lost 2 bases and J lost 5, with 9 bases in between. The CDR3 region has the DNA TGTGCCAGCAGTTACGAGGTATCGGAGACCCAGTACTTC. Protein product: CASSYEVSETQYF.

This rearrangement joins TRBV6-4 to TRBJ2-1; 12 bases fit TRBD2. The CDR3 has 18 residues. Per germline, CDR1 MRHNA and CDR2 SNTAGT. V lost 5 bases and J lost 3; bases outside the gene matches: 11. The CDR3 reads CASSRGGSSGGGYNEQFF. The CDR3 DNA follows: TGTGCCAGCAGTCGAGGGGGTTCTAGCGGGGGGGGCTACAATGAGCAGTTCTTC.

CDR3 protein: CASSLAAGALDAQYF. Here the CDR3 DNA reads TGTGCCAGCAGCTTAGCAGCGGGGGCACTTGATGCCCAGTACTTC. The chain joins TRBV7-9 to TRBJ2-5, with 8 bases fitting TRBD2. The trim removed 0 bases at V and 9 bases at J, leaving 9 bases unmatched. There are 15 residues in the CDR3. Germline V gene lookup returns CDR1 SEHNR and CDR2 FQNEAQ (reference sequence).

The chain carries TRBV5-4 and TRBJ1-2, with a weak D call TRBD1 (5 bases). CDR1 is SGHNT, CDR2 YYREEE, per germline (reference sequence). CDR3 size: 13 residues. V lost 2 bases and J lost 6, with 11 bases in between. The CDR3 coding sequence is TGTGCCAGCAGCTTTCGGGGGAGGGATGGCTACACCTTC. Protein product: CASSFRGRDGYTF. Using reference TRBV5-4 and TRBJ1-2 for the parts outside the CDR3, the full variable domain is ETGVTQSPTHLIKTRGQQVTLRCSSQSGHNTVSWYQQALGQGPQFIFQYYREEENGRGNFPPRFSGLQFPNYSSELNVNALELDDSALYLCASSFRGRDGYTFGSGTRLTVV.